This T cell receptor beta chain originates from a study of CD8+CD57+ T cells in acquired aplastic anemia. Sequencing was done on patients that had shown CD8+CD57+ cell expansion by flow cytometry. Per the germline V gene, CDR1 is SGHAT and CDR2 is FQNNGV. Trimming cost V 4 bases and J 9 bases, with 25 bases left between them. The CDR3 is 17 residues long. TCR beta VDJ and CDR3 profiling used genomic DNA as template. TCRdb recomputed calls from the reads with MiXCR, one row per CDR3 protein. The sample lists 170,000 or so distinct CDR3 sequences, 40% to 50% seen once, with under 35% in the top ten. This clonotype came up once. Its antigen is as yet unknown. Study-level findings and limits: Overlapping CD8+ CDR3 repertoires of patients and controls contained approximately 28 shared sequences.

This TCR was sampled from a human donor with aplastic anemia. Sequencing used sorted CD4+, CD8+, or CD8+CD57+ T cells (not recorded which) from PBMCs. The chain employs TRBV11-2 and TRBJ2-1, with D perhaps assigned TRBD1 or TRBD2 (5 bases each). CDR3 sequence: CASSSSPGRGWGVEQFF. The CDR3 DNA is TGTGCCAGCAGCTCATCCCCCGGTCGGGGTTGGGGCGTTGAGCAGTTCTTC.